This T cell receptor beta chain was documented in a study of blood T cell repertoires in COVID-19. The CDR3 length is 11 residues. V shed 6 bases and J 11 bases; nucleotides not matched to a gene: 5. Enrollment of patients from Seattle took place during active infection, with longitudinal follow-up. TCRdb's table, derived via immunoSEQ multiplex PCR, lists solely in-frame clones and lacks some. The table lists fewer than 350,000 clones, about 91% of them singletons. The rearrangement uses TRBV12-3 or TRBV12-4 and TRBJ1-1; 8 nucleotides match TRBD1. The source is a man aged 30-40 years with COVID-19, enrolled during active disease. Sequenced input: peripheral blood. The CDR3: CASRSRQGAFF. CDR3 sequence (DNA): TGTGCCAGCAGGAGCCGACAGGGGGCTTTCTTT.